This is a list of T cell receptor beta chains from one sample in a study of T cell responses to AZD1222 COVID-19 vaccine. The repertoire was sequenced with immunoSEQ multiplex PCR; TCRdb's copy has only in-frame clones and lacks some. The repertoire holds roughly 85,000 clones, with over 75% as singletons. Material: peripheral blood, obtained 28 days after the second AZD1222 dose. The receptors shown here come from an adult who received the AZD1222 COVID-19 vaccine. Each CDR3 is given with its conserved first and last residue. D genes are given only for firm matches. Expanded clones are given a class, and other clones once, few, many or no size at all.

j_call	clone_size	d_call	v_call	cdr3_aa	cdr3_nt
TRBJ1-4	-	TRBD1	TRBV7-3	CASRRGDRDPQWRKLFF	TGTGCCAGCAGACGGGGGGACAGGGACCCGCAATGGCGAAAACTGTTTTTT
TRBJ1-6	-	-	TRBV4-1	CASSQDKRGSYNSPLHF	TGCGCCAGCAGCCAAGATAAAAGGGGCTCCTATAATTCACCCCTCCACTTT
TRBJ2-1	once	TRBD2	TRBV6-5	CASSYRLAGHNEQFF	TGTGCCAGCAGTTACCGCCTAGCGGGACACAATGAGCAGTTCTTC
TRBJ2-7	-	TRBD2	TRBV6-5	CASSYGGGPSGEQYF	TGTGCCAGCAGTTACGGGGGAGGGCCCTCTGGCGAGCAGTACTTC
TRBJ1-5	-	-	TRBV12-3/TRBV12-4	CASSPSSNQPQHF	TGTGCCAGCAGTCCCAGTAGCAATCAGCCCCAGCATTTT
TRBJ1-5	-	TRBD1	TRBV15	CATSRGTQGANNQPQHF	TGTGCCACCAGCAGAGGGACTCAGGGGGCAAACAATCAGCCCCAGCATTTT
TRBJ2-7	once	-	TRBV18	CASSSGTNSYEQYF	TGTGCCAGCTCTTCCGGGACAAATTCCTACGAGCAGTACTTC
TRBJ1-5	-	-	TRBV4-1	CASRHDAGIRHINQPQHF	TGCGCCAGCAGACACGATGCAGGGATTCGCCATATCAATCAGCCCCAGCATTTT
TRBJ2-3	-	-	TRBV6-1	CASSERTDTQYF	TGTGCCAGCAGTGAAAGAACAGATACGCAGTATTTT
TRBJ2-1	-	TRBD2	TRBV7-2	CASSLATSGYNEQFF	TGTGCCAGCAGCTTAGCTACTAGCGGCTACAATGAGCAGTTCTTC
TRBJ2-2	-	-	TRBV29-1	CSVTRGVTSAGELFF	TGCAGCGTAACCAGGGGGGTAACAAGCGCCGGGGAGCTGTTTTTT
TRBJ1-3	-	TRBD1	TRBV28	CASRRTGASGNTIYF	TGTGCCAGCAGACGGACAGGGGCCTCTGGAAACACCATATATTTT
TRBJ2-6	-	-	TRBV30	CAWSAAGANVLTF	TGTGCCTGGAGTGCAGCTGGGGCCAACGTCCTGACTTTC
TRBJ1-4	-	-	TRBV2	CASSKDRNNEKLFF	TGTGCCAGCAGTAAGGACAGAAATAATGAAAAACTGTTTTTT
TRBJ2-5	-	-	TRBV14	CASSPPGETQYF	TGTGCCAGCAGCCCCCCCGGGGAGACCCAGTACTTC
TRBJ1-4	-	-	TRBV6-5	CASRNEGGTNEKLFF	TGTGCCAGCAGGAACGAGGGTGGAACTAATGAAAAACTGTTTTTT
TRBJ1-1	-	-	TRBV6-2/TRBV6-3	CASSAIGNTEAFF	TGTGCCAGCAGTGCCATTGGAAACACTGAAGCTTTCTTT
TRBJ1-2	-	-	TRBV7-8	CASSQQGSIFSYGYTF	TGTGCCAGCAGCCAACAAGGCAGCATATTTTCCTATGGCTACACCTTC
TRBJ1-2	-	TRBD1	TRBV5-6	CASLDRAANYGYTF	TGTGCCAGCCTGGACAGGGCAGCTAACTATGGCTACACCTTC
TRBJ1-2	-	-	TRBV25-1	CASSVGPGDYGYTF	TGTGCCAGCAGTGTCGGTCCGGGGGACTATGGCTACACCTTC
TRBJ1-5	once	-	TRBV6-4	CASSDPHRASNQPQHF	TGTGCCAGCAGTGACCCTCACAGGGCGAGCAATCAGCCCCAGCATTTT
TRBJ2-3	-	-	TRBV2	CASSDNTQYF	TGTGCCAGCAGTGACAATACGCAGTATTTT
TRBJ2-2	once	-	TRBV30	CAWSPVGLNTGELFF	TGTGCCTGGAGTCCTGTAGGACTAAACACCGGGGAGCTGTTTTTT
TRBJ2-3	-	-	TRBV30	CAWDTHSTATQYF	TGTGCCTGGGACACCCACTCCACGGCTACGCAGTATTTT
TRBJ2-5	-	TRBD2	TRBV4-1	CASSQASGGTRETQYF	TGCGCCAGCAGCCAAGCAAGCGGGGGTACCAGGGAGACCCAGTACTTC
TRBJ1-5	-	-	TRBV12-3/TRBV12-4	CASMGRRNQPQHF	TGTGCCAGCATGGGACGGAGAAATCAGCCCCAGCATTTT
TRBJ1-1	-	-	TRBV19	CASSMSWGGYAEAFF	TGTGCCAGTAGTATGTCGTGGGGGGGATACGCTGAAGCTTTCTTT
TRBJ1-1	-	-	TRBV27	CASSLEGVSYTEAFF	TGTGCCAGCAGTTTGGAGGGGGTTTCGTACACTGAAGCTTTCTTT
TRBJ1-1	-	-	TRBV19	CASSRSPNTEAFF	TGTGCCAGTAGTAGATCCCCGAACACTGAAGCTTTCTTT
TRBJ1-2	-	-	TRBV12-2	CASRLALGVGGYTF	TGTGCAAGTCGCTTAGCGCTCGGGGTAGGTGGCTACACCTTC
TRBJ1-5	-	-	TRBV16	CASSQSLPGASPQHF	TGTGCCAGCAGCCAATCTCTCCCCGGTGCCTCGCCCCAGCATTTT
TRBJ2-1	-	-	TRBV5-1	CASSLGASGVYNEQFF	TGCGCCAGCAGCTTGGGAGCTTCGGGAGTGTACAATGAGCAGTTCTTC
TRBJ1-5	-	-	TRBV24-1	CATSDSGNGNQPQHF	TGTGCCACCAGTGATTCTGGCAACGGCAATCAGCCCCAGCATTTT
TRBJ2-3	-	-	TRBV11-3	CASSSTADPRGGDTQYF	TGTGCCAGCAGCTCGACGGCCGACCCTAGGGGCGGAGATACGCAGTATTTT
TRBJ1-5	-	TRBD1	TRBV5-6	CASSLSRDRDVSDQPQHF	TGTGCCAGCAGCTTGAGCCGGGACAGGGACGTTAGTGATCAGCCCCAGCATTTT
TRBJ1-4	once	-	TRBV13	CASSGDLVGEKLFF	TGTGCCAGCAGCGGCGATCTGGTAGGAGAAAAACTGTTTTTT
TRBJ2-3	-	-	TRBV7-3	CASSLSQGTDTQYF	TGTGCCAGCAGCTTAAGCCAAGGCACAGATACGCAGTATTTT
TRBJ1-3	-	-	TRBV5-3	CARSLASDLSSGNTIYF	TGTGCCAGAAGCTTGGCCTCAGACCTGAGCTCTGGAAACACCATATATTTT
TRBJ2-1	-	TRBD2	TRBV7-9	CASEGGAGGWDNEQFF	TGTGCCAGCGAGGGAGGGGCGGGAGGTTGGGATAATGAGCAGTTCTTC
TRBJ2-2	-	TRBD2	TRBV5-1	CASSSQRGRTGELFF	TGCGCCAGCAGCTCCCAGCGGGGGAGGACCGGGGAGCTGTTTTTT
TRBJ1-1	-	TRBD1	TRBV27	CASSLRAGTGGAEVAEAFF	TGTGCCAGCAGTTTGAGGGCGGGGACAGGGGGCGCCGAGGTCGCTGAAGCTTTCTTT